Detailed here is one T cell receptor (beta chain). The sample belongs to a study of PD-L1 blockade in urothelial cancer. The table came from immunoSEQ multiplex PCR; TCRdb's copy has only in-frame clones and leaves some out. The profile covers more than 20,000 clones, with roughly nine tenths appearing a single time and roughly 3.2% taken by the ten largest. Germline CDR1 is SGHTA and CDR2 is FQGNSA. The CDR3 has 12 residues. J lost 10 bases, V lost 6 bases, and 7 bases had no gene match. The receptor was isolated from a man in his forties or fifties with urothelial cancer. V is TRBV7-2 and J is TRBJ2-3, with TRBD2 identical over 7 bases. Material: PBMCs, obtained around atezolizumab (anti-PD-L1) treatment. The CDR3 here is CASRGGSGAQYF. In DNA, the CDR3 is TGTGCCAGCAGGGGGGGGAGCGGCGCGCAGTATTTT.